There are a few counts of the clone carrying this T cell receptor (beta chain). Antigen: not known. Around 10 milliliters was the volume of peripheral blood drawn from each donor. The CDR3 extends over 14 amino acids. Between the trimmed V and J ends, which lost 0 bases and 5 bases, there was a span of 5 bases. The germline V gene encodes CDR1 SGHVS and CDR2 FNYEAQ. This sample was included in a study of blood T cells in healthy people across ages. Findings of the study overall: Changes seen in expanded clonotypes were possibly confounded by donor CMV status left unknown. While age rose, TCR beta diversity per million T cells dropped in a roughly linear way.

Primers used in a second PCR of roughly 6 to 12 cycles were a sample-barcoded 5' primer and a J-beta primer mix. Each of the cDNA molecules was tagged by a template-switch adaptor with 12 random nucleotides. One entry per CDR3 protein results from TCRdb running MiXCR on the 5' RACE reads. The sample shows around 800,000 distinct CDR3 sequences, around 42% of them seen only once. This clonotype was obtained from a man aged 55 to 69 in good health. The sequenced sample consisted of blood. The rearrangement joins TRBV7-6 to TRBJ1-6; D is ambiguous. The CDR3 reads CASSLAMDNSPLHF. In DNA, the CDR3 is TGTGCCAGCAGCTTAGCGATGGATAATTCACCCCTCCACTTT.